The present entry profiles one T cell receptor beta chain with its context. The data are from a study of cytomegalovirus exposure and HLA in healthy donors. The CDR3 covers 12 residues. V lost 1 base and J lost 7, with 8 bases in between. Germline V gene sequence: CDR1 SNHLY, CDR2 FYNNEI. The data were produced by immunoSEQ multiplex PCR, yet TCRdb's version contains in-frame clones alone and is incomplete. Altogether about 57,000 clones are present, roughly 90% being singletons, with the ten largest covering approximately 1.2%. This receptor was taken from a young woman in good health and CMV-seronegative. Input material: PBMCs. The chain links TRBV2 to TRBJ2-7; possibly TRBD1 for D (5 bases). CDR3 sequence reads: CASSEVGAEQYF. The CDR3 DNA reads TGTGCCAGCAGTGAAGTAGGGGCTGAGCAGTACTTC.